These 26 T cell receptor beta chains were all obtained from the same sample, sequenced in a study of monozygotic twins with inflammatory bowel disease. TCRdb reprocessed the 5' RACE reads and stores each CDR3 protein as one record, lacking DNA. The sample table includes hundreds of thousands of distinct CDR3 sequences. The sequencing input was blood. Receptor source: a human donor with ulcerative colitis or Crohn's disease, or a healthy co-twin of an affected twin (not recorded which).

The gene calls are TRBV19 and TRBJ2-2; TCRdb designates TRBD2, a call that cannot be tested without DNA. The germline V gene has CDR1 LNHDA and CDR2 SQIVND (reference sequence). The CDR3 has 16 amino acids. The CDR3 reads CASRISSGGNTGELFF.

The CDR3 here is CASSLVGGGMANVLTF. The gene calls are TRBV5-1 and TRBJ2-6; TCRdb proposes TRBD2, but this gene call is untestable without DNA. The length of the CDR3 is 16 residues. Germline-derived CDR1 and CDR2 are SGHRS and YFSETQ.

V is TRBV27 and J is TRBJ2-3; TCRdb designates TRBD2, a call that cannot be tested without DNA. Germline CDR1 MNHEY, CDR2 SMNVEV (reference sequence). The CDR3 spans 17 residues. The CDR3 is CASSYSSYSGGTDTQYF.

The rearrangement uses TRBV20-1 and TRBJ1-5; TCRdb's D gene call, TRBD1, goes unchecked for lack of DNA. Germline CDR1 is DFQATT and CDR2 is SNEGSKA (reference sequence). CDR3 size: 13 residues. The CDR3 sequence: CSAHQGVSQPQHF.

The chain has TRBV12-3 or TRBV12-4 and TRBJ2-7; absent DNA, TCRdb's TRBD1 call cannot be checked. The CDR3 runs to 15 residues. Here the CDR3 reads CASSLGDRVSYEQYF.

The chain joins TRBV12-3 or TRBV12-4 to TRBJ2-3; TCRdb picks TRBD1, but there is no DNA to check that call. The CDR3 is 16 amino acids. CDR3: CASSPQLAPSGDTQYF.

The CDR3 reads CASSHQGFPSSYEQYF. The rearrangement joins TRBV4-1 to TRBJ2-7; there is no DNA to check the TCRdb D call of TRBD1. This CDR3 region has 16 residues. Germline CDR1 is MGHRA and CDR2 is YSYEKL.

The chain employs TRBV29-1 and TRBJ2-5. From germline, CDR1 is SQVTM and CDR2 ANQGSEA. The CDR3 covers 16 residues. The CDR3 reads CSVEIIYSLGKETQYF. Looking up the rest from reference TRBV29-1 and TRBJ2-5 gives the full variable domain: SAVISQKPSRDICQRGTSLTIQCQVDSQVTMMFWYRQQPGQSLTLIATANQGSEATYESGFVIDKFPISRPNLTFSTLTVSNMSPEDSSIYLCSVEIIYSLGKETQYFGPGTRLLVL.

The V call is TRBV2, the J call TRBJ1-4. CDR3 length: 13 residues. Germline V gene data show CDR1 as SNHLY and CDR2 as FYNNEI. This CDR3 is CASSGRGDEKLFF.

V gene TRBV20-1 combines with J gene TRBJ1-6. Per the germline V gene, CDR1 is DFQATT and CDR2 is SNEGSKA (reference sequence). The CDR3 contains 15 residues. CDR3 region: CSALTGNSYNSPLHF.

The chain employs TRBV29-1 and TRBJ2-7. Germline assignment: CDR1 SQVTM and CDR2 ANQGSEA. This CDR3 contains 11 residues. CDR3 residues: CSAGQPYEQYF.

The chain combines TRBV11-1 with TRBJ2-6; without DNA, the TCRdb call of TRBD2 cannot be checked. The CDR3 contains 18 residues. Germline lookup yields CDR1 SGHAT and CDR2 FQDESV (reference sequence). Here the CDR3 reads CASRKLAGGNSGANVLTF.

This chain links TRBV20-1 with TRBJ2-1; TCRdb gives TRBD2 as the D gene, but with no DNA this cannot be confirmed. CDR3 length: 15 amino acids. Germline V gives CDR1 DFQATT, CDR2 SNEGSKA (reference sequence). CDR3 sequence reads: CSARTLAGEYYEQFF.

The genes are TRBV12-3 or TRBV12-4 and TRBJ1-1. This CDR3 region has 12 residues. CDR3 sequence reads: CASSLYGREAFF.

The chain uses TRBV10-3 and TRBJ2-7; the TCRdb call, TRBD1, lacks DNA for checking. The CDR3 is 14 residues long. Germline V lookup: CDR1 ENHRY, CDR2 SYGVKD. This CDR3 reads CAISYRDNSYEQYF.

The V and J genes are TRBV24-1 and TRBJ2-7; TCRdb's D call of TRBD1 is untestable without DNA. CDR1 and CDR2 (germline): KGHDR, SFDVKD. The CDR3 is made up of 15 amino acids. This CDR3 reads CATSEGDSGLYEQYF.

The rearrangement uses TRBV6-5 and TRBJ1-2. The CDR3 spans 15 residues. Germline loops: CDR1 MNHEY, CDR2 SVGAGI. The CDR3 here is CASSSPSLQNYGYTF.

The chain uses TRBV12-3 or TRBV12-4 and TRBJ2-2; TCRdb proposes TRBD2, but this gene call is untestable without DNA. The CDR3 consists of 14 residues. CDR3: CASSHAGGSGELFF.

The J gene is TRBJ1-1, the V gene TRBV28; absent DNA, TCRdb's TRBD1 call cannot be checked. Germline CDR1 is MDHEN and CDR2 is SYDVKM. This CDR3 comprises 14 residues. This chain's CDR3 is CASSSGTGETEAFF. Full variable domain (rest looked up from reference TRBV28 and TRBJ1-1): DVKVTQSSRYLVKRTGEKVFLECVQDMDHENMFWYRQDPGLGLRLIYFSYDVKMKEKGDIPEGYSVSREKKERFSLILESASTNQTSMYLCASSSGTGETEAFFGQGTRLTVV.

The chain joins TRBV4-3 to TRBJ2-1. The CDR3 loop spans 15 amino acids. Per the germline V gene, CDR1 is LGHNA and CDR2 is YSLEER. CDR3 loop: CASSQDAVSYNEQFF.

V gene TRBV4-3 combines with J gene TRBJ2-5; the TRBD2 assignment by TCRdb is unverifiable without DNA. CDR3 length: 15 residues. Germline CDR1 reads LGHNA; CDR2 reads YSLEER. The CDR3 loop is CASSRLAGFGETQYF.

The chain is built from TRBV23-1 and TRBJ1-1; the D gene TCRdb calls, TRBD1, cannot be checked with no DNA. TRBV23-1 qualifies as an ORF whose function is uncertain. CDR3 length: 15 residues. The CDR3 region is CASSPDRDKNTEAFF.

The chain employs TRBV12-3 or TRBV12-4 and TRBJ2-7. The CDR3 loop spans 14 amino acids. CDR3 amino acids: CASSFQAPTYEQYF.

This chain connects TRBV11-2 to TRBJ2-1; TCRdb lists TRBD2, though no DNA is available to test this call. The CDR3 extends over 19 amino acids. CDR1 and CDR2 (germline): SGHAT, FQNNGV. CDR3 region: CASSLTGAGGYSSYNEQFF.

The CDR3 loop reads CASSPPGTGLEEQYF. The chain employs TRBV3-1 and TRBJ2-7; TCRdb reports TRBD1, a call that lacks DNA to check it against. Germline CDR1 reads LGHDT; CDR2 reads YNNKEL (reference sequence). The CDR3 has 15 residues.

The rearrangement links TRBV27 to TRBJ1-4. This CDR3 comprises 16 residues. Germline CDR1 is MNHEY and CDR2 is SMNVEV (reference sequence). The CDR3 region is CASRAGVFATNEKLFF.